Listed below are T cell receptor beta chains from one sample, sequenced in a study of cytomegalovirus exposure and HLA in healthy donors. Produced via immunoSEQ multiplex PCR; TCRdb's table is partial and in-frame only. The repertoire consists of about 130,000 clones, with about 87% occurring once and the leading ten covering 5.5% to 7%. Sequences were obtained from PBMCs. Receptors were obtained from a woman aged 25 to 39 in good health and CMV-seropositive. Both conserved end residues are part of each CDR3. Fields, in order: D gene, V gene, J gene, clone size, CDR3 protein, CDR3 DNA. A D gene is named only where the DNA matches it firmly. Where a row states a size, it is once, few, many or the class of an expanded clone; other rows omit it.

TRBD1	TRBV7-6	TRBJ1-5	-	CASSARLGTGGAPQPQHF	TGTGCCAGCAGCGCCCGACTTGGGACAGGGGGCGCCCCCCAGCCCCAGCATTTT
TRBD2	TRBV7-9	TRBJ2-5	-	CASSSSGSGEETQYF	TGTGCCAGCAGCTCTAGCGGGAGTGGCGAAGAGACCCAGTACTTC
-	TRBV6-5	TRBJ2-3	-	CASTPPGTDTQYF	TGTGCCAGCACCCCCCCAGGCACAGATACGCAGTATTTT
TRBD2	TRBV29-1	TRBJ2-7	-	CSVAEGTSGSHEQYF	TGCAGCGTCGCCGAAGGGACTAGCGGGAGCCACGAGCAGTACTTC
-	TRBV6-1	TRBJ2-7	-	CASTPTGRAYEQYF	TGTGCCAGCACCCCTACGGGCAGGGCCTACGAGCAGTACTTC
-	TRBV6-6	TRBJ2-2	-	CASSSPREGELFF	TGTGCCAGCAGTTCCCCGAGAGAGGGGGAGCTGTTTTTT
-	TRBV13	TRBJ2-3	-	CASGRGRNTDTQYF	TGTGCCAGTGGCCGCGGTAGAAACACAGATACGCAGTATTTT
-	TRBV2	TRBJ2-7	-	CASSVEQGHEQYF	TGTGCCAGCAGCGTTGAACAGGGCCACGAGCAGTACTTC
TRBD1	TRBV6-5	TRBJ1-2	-	CASREDRGLKGYTF	TGTGCCAGCAGAGAGGACAGGGGGCTAAAGGGCTACACCTTC
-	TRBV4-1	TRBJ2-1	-	CASSPGVYPSSYNEQFF	TGCGCCAGCAGCCCCGGGGTATACCCCTCGTCCTACAATGAGCAGTTCTTC
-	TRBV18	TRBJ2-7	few	CASSPSNYEQYF	TGTGCCAGCTCACCATCAAACTACGAGCAGTACTTC
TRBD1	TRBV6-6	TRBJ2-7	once	CASSYPGTASYEQYF	TGTGCCAGCAGTTACCCCGGGACAGCCTCCTACGAGCAGTACTTC
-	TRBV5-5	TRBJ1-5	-	CASSLYSSNQPQHF	TGTGCCAGCAGCTTATACAGTAGCAATCAGCCCCAGCATTTT
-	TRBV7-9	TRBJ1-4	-	CASSLGVSEKLFF	TGTGCCAGCAGCTTGGGCGTGAGTGAAAAACTGTTTTTT
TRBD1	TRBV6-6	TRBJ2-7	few	CASSYMTGYEQYF	TGTGCCAGCAGTTACATGACAGGGTACGAGCAGTACTTC
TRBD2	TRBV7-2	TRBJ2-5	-	CASSFAGGPRTQYF	TGTGCCAGCAGCTTCGCGGGGGGGCCTCGGACCCAGTACTTC
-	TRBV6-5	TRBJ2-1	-	CASSPVSRNEQFF	TGTGCCAGCAGCCCCGTTTCGCGAAATGAGCAGTTCTTC
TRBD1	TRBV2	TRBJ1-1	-	CASYPPGQGGRATEAFF	TGTGCCAGCTACCCCCCGGGACAGGGTGGCAGGGCCACTGAAGCTTTCTTT
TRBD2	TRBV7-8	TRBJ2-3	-	CASSTPTSGVTDTQYF	TGTGCCAGCAGCACCCCGACTAGCGGGGTTACAGATACGCAGTATTTT
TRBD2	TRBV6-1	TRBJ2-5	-	CASGRTSGGAAQYF	TGTGCCAGCGGCAGGACTAGCGGGGGGGCGGCCCAGTACTTC
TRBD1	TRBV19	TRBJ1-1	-	CASSRPGQHLLPMNTEAFF	TGTGCCAGTAGTAGGCCGGGACAGCATCTACTCCCCATGAACACTGAAGCTTTCTTT
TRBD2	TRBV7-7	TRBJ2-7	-	CASSLGLAIPYEQYF	TGTGCCAGCAGCTTAGGACTAGCAATCCCCTACGAGCAGTACTTC
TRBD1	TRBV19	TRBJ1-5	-	CASSIDRGANQPQHF	TGTGCCAGTAGTATAGACAGGGGGGCGAATCAGCCCCAGCATTTT
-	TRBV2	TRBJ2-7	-	CASRGGFYEQYF	TGTGCCAGCCGAGGCGGATTTTACGAGCAGTACTTC
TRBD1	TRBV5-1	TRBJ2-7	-	CASSWGQYYEQYF	TGCGCCAGCAGCTGGGGACAGTACTACGAGCAGTACTTC
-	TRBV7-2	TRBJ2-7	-	CASSRSSLSSYEQYF	TGTGCCAGCAGCCGGAGCTCACTCAGCTCCTACGAGCAGTACTTC
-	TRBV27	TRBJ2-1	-	CASSLQRSSYNEQFF	TGTGCCAGCAGTTTACAGCGGAGCTCCTACAATGAGCAGTTCTTC
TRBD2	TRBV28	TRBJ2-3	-	CASSSISGREADTQYF	TGTGCCAGCAGCTCGATCAGCGGGAGGGAGGCAGATACGCAGTATTTT
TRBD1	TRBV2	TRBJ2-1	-	CASGPGTGVGLEQFF	TGTGCCAGCGGGCCCGGGACAGGGGTTGGGCTTGAGCAGTTCTTC
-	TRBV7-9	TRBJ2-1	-	CASSSFLGSEQFF	TGTGCCAGCAGCTCCTTCCTAGGTAGTGAGCAGTTCTTC
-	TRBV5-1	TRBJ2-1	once	CASTLSGNEQFF	TGCGCCAGCACCCTTAGCGGCAATGAGCAGTTCTTC
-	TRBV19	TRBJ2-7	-	CASSQGRTYEQYF	TGTGCCAGTAGCCAGGGAAGGACCTACGAGCAGTACTTC
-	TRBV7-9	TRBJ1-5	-	CASSSSTEARHF	TGTGCCAGCAGCTCCTCAACTGAGGCCAGGCATTTT
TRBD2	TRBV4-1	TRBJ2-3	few	CASSHTGTSGVWDTQYF	TGCGCCAGCAGCCATACCGGGACTAGCGGGGTTTGGGATACGCAGTATTTT
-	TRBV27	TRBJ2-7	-	CASSSAPSSYEQYF	TGTGCCAGCAGTTCCGCGCCGAGCTCCTACGAGCAGTACTTC
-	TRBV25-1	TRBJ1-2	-	CASSRQEPNYGYTF	TGTGCCAGCAGTAGACAGGAGCCTAACTATGGCTACACCTTC
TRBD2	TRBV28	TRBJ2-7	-	CASSLYWTSGRNEQYF	TGTGCCAGCAGTTTATACTGGACTAGCGGGAGGAACGAGCAGTACTTC
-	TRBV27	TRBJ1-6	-	CASSFGLNSPLHF	TGTGCCAGCAGTTTTGGACTTAATTCACCCCTCCACTTT
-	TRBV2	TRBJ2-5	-	CASSEKRGAARAETQYF	TGTGCCAGCAGTGAAAAGCGCGGGGCCGCTCGGGCAGAGACCCAGTACTTC
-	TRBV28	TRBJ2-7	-	CASSPLRSEQYF	TGTGCCAGCAGTCCCCTCCGGTCCGAGCAGTACTTC
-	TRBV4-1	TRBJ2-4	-	CASSQEASGVSHGIQYF	TGCGCCAGCAGCCAAGAGGCAAGCGGCGTGTCGCACGGCATTCAGTACTTC
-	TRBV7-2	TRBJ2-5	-	CASSLRYQETQYF	TGTGCCAGCAGCCTCAGGTACCAAGAGACCCAGTACTTC
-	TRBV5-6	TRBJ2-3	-	CASRVDTNTDTQYF	TGTGCCAGCAGGGTGGACACGAACACAGATACGCAGTATTTT